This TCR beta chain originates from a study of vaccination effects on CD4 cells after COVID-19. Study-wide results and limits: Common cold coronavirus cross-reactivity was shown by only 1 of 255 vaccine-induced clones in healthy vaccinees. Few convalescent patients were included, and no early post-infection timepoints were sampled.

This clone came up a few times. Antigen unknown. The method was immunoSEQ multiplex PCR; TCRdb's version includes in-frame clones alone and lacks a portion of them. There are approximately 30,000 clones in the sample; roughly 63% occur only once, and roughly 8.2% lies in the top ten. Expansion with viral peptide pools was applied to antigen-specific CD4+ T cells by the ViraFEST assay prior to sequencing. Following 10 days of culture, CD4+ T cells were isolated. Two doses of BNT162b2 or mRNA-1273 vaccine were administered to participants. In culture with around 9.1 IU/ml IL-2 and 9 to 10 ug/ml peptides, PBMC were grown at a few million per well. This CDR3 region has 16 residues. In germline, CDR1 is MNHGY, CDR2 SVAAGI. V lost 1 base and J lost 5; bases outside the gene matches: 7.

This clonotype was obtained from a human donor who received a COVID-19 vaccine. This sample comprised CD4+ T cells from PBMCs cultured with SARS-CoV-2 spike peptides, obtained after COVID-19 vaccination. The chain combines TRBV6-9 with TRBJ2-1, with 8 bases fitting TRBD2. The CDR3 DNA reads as TGTGCCAGCAGTTATTTCCCACTAGCGGTAGACAATGAGCAGTTCTTC. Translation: CASSYFPLAVDNEQFF.